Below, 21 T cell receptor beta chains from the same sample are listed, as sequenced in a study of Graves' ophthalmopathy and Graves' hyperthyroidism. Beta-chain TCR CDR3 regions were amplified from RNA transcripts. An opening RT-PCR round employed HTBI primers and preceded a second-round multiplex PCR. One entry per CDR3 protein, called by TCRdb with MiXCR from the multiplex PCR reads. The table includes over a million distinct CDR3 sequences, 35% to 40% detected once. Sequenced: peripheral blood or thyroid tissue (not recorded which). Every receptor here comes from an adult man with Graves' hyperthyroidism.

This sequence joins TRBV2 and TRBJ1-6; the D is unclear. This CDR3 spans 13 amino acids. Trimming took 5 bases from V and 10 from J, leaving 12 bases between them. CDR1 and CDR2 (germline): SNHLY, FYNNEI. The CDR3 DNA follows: TGTGCCAGCAGTTTAGGGAGGCGATCACCCCTCCACTTT. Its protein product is CASSLGRRSPLHF.

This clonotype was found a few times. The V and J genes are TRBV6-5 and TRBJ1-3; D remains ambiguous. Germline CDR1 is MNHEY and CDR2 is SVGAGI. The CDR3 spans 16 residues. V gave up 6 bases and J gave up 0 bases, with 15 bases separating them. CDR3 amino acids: CASRPPLLSSGNTIYF. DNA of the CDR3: TGTGCCAGCAGACCCCCTCTCCTAAGCTCTGGAAACACCATATATTTT.

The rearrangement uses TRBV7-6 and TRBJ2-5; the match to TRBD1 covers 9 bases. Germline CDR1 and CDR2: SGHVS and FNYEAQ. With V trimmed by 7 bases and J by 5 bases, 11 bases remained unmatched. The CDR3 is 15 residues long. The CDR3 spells CASTDTGTGRETQYF. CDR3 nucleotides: TGTGCCAGCACCGACACCGGGACAGGGAGGGAGACCCAGTACTTC.

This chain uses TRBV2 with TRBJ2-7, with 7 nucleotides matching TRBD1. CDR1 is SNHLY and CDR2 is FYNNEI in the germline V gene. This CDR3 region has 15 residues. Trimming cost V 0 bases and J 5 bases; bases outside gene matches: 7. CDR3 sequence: CASSEAPTGLDEQYF. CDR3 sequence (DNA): TGTGCCAGCAGTGAAGCCCCGACAGGGTTGGACGAGCAGTACTTC.

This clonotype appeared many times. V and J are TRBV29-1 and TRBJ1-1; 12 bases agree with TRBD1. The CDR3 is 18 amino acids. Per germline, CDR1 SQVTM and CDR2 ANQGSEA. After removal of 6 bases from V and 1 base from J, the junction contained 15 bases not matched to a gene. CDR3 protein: CSVRDRGRAIVGNTEAFF. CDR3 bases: TGCAGCGTCCGGGACAGGGGGCGGGCGATTGTCGGGAACACTGAAGCTTTCTTT.

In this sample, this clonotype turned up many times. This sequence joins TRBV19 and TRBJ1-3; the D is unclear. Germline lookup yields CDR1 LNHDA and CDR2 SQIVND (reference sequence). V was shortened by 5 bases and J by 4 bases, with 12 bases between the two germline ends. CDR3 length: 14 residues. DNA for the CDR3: TGTGCCAGTAGTCTCGGACGGGGAGGAAACACCATATATTTT. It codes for CASSLGRGGNTIYF.

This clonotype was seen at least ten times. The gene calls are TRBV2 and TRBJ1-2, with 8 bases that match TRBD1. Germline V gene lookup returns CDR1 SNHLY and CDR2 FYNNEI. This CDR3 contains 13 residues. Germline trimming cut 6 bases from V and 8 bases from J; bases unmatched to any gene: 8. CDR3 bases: TGTGCCAGCAGGGACAGGGCCGTGTTCGGCTACACCTTC. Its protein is CASRDRAVFGYTF.

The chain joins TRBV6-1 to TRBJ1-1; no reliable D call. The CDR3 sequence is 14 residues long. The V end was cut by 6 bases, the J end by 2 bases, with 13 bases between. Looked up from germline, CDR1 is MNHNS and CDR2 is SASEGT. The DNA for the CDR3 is TGTGCCAGCAGACCCCCCGGCACTAACACTGAAGCTTTCTTT. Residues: CASRPPGTNTEAFF.

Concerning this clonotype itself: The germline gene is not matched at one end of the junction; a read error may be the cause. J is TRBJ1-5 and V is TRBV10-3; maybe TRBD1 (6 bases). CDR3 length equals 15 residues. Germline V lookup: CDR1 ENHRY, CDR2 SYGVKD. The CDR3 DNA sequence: TGTGCCAGCAGTTACGGGACAAGGAGCAATCAGCCCCAGCATTTT. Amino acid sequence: CASSYGTRSNQPQHF.

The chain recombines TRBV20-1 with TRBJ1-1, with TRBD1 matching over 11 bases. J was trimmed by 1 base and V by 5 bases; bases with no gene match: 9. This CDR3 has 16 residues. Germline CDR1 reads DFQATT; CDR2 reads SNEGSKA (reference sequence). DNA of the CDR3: TGCAGTGCTCGAACCGGGACAGGGGGTAGGAACACTGAAGCTTTCTTT. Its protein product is CSARTGTGGRNTEAFF.

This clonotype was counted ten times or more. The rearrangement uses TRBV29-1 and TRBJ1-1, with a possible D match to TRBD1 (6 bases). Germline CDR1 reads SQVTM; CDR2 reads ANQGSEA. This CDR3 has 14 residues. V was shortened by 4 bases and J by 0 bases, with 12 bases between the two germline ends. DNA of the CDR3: TGCAGCGTTGGAGCAGGGGCGATGAACACTGAAGCTTTCTTT. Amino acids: CSVGAGAMNTEAFF.

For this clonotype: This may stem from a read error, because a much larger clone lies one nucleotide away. CDR3 residues: CAGSLALGGQLEAFF. The CDR3 DNA sequence: TGTGCCGGCAGCTTAGCGCTCGGAGGACAGCTTGAAGCTTTCTTT. The V gene is TRBV7-3, the J gene TRBJ1-1, with D possibly TRBD1 on 6 matching bases. The CDR3 loop spans 15 amino acids. The germline V gene encodes CDR1 SGHTA and CDR2 FQGTGA.

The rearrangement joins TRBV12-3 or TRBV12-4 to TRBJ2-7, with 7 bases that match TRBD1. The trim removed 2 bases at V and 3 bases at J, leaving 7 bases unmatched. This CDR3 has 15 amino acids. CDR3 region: CASSLSSDRDYEQYF. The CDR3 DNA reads TGTGCCAGCAGTTTATCAAGTGACAGGGACTACGAGCAGTACTTC.

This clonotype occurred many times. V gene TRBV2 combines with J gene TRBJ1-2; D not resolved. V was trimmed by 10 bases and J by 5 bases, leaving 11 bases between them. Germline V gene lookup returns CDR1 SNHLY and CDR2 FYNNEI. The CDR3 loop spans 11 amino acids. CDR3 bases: TGTGCCATCTCGACCAGATATGGCTACACCTTC. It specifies CAISTRYGYTF.

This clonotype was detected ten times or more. This CDR3 reads CASSFRLREVAGELFF. The CDR3, as DNA: TGTGCCAGCAGCTTTCGATTGCGGGAGGTGGCCGGGGAGCTGTTTTTT. This chain uses TRBV7-9 with TRBJ2-2; 8 nucleotides align to TRBD2. CDR3 length: 16 residues. CDR1 SEHNR and CDR2 FQNEAQ come from the germline V gene (reference sequence). V lost 3 bases and J lost 6; bases outside the gene matches: 9.

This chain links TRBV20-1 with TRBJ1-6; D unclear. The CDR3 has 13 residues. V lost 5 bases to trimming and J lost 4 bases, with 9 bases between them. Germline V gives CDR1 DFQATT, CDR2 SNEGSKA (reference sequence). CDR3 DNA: TGCAGTGCTCAGGAAGATTATAATTCACCCCTCCACTTT. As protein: CSAQEDYNSPLHF.

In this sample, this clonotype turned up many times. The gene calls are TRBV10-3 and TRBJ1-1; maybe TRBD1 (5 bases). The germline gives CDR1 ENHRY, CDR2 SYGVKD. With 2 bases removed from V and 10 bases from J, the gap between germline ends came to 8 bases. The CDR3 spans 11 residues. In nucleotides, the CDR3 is TGTGCCATCAGTGAGGACAGCGGAGCTTTCTTT. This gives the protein CAISEDSGAFF.

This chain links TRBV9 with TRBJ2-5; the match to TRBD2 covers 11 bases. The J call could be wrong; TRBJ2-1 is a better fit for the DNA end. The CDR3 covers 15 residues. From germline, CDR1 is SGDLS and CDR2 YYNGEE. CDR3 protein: CASSVDGTSGNEQFF. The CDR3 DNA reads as TGTGCCAGCAGCGTAGATGGGACTAGCGGCAATGAGCAGTTCTTC.

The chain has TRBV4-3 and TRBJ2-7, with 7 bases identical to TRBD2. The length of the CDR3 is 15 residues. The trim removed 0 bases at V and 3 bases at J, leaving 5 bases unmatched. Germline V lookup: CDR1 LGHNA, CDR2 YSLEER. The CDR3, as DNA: TGCGCCAGCAGCCAAGATCGCGGGGGATACTACGAGCAGTACTTC. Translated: CASSQDRGGYYEQYF.

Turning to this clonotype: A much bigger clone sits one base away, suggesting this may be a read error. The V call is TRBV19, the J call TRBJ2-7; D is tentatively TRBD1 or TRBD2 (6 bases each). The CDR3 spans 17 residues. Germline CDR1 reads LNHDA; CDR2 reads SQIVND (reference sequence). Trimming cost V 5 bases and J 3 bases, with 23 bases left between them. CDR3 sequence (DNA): TGTGCCAGTAGTGCGGATACACGGGGGCCGATGGGCTACGAGCAGTACTTC. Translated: CASSADTRGPMGYEQYF.

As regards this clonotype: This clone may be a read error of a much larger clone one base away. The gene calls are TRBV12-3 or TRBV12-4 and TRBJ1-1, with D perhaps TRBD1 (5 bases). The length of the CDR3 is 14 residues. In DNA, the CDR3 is TGTGCCGGCAGACCTTGGGGGGACAACACTGAAGCTTTCTTT. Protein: CAGRPWGDNTEAFF.